The sequence of this T cell receptor beta chain was determined in a study of blood T cell repertoires in COVID-19. Study-level information: Whether acute or convalescent, the COVID-19 samples came from the United States, Italy and Spain. PBMCs, B-cell-depleted T cells, or T cells provided the cDNA or gDNA that made up the material.

Under the authors' procedure: Amplifying reference gene primers gave estimates of nucleated cell counts. Method: immunoSEQ multiplex PCR; TCRdb's copy keeps in-frame clones and lacks some. That table furnishes V, J and clone size, whereas the DNA furnished D and trimming. Of about 110,000 clones detected, approximately 92% appear once; the ten largest clones hold approximately 30%. Sequenced: peripheral blood. The sequence was obtained from a woman of 80 years or more with acute or convalescent COVID-19.

CDR3 in amino acids: CASSLASGEAFF. The CDR3 coding sequence is TGCGCCAGCAGCTTGGCGTCGGGTGAAGCTTTCTTT. This rearrangement joins TRBV5-1 to TRBJ1-1; D unclear. The CDR3 runs 12 residues. V shed 0 bases and J shed 7 bases, with 7 bases lying between them. Germline values: CDR1 SGHRS, CDR2 YFSETQ.